This TCR beta chain is from a study of vaccination and CD4 T cells after COVID-19. In the study overall: In the convalescent group, nasal swab PCR was SARS-CoV-2 positive; under 10 cases were mild and one severe. Post-COVID sampling occurred a median about 100 days after diagnosis (range 35 to 161). The study, taken as a whole, reports: Convalescent patients' clones that were vaccine-specific were spike mono-reactive in 304 of 307 cases. There was no significant change from approximately 21 to 38 median reactive clonotypes.

Each CDR3 protein gets one entry after TCRdb re-called the PCR reads with MiXCR. This sample has around 26,000 distinct CDR3 sequences; 45% to 55% occur once, and the top ten carry approximately 5.7%. Time point: late sampling 161 to 241 days after vaccination in a few convalescent patients. A few counts support this clonotype. Its cognate antigen is unknown. The germline gives CDR1 MRHNA, CDR2 SNTAGT. The CDR3 covers 14 residues. The germline V and J ends were trimmed by 3 bases and 0 bases, with 7 bases remaining between them. The sequence came from a human donor who had recovered from COVID-19. The material sequenced was CD4+ T cells from blood, taken about 7 months after SARS-CoV-2 vaccination. The chain combines TRBV6-4 with TRBJ2-3; D is perhaps TRBD1 (6 bases). The CDR3 DNA reads as TGTGCCAGCAGTGAGGGGGCTAGCACAGATACGCAGTATTTT. Its protein is CASSEGASTDTQYF.